A single sample gave rise to the 28 T cell receptor beta chains below, sequenced in a study of beta chain features in type 1 diabetes. Expressed TCRB transcripts were sequenced after all isolated RNA was converted to cDNA. TCRdb's copy holds only in-frame clones and misses some; the assay was immunoSEQ multiplex PCR. The sample holds about 150,000 clones, approximately 9.1% seen once. Sequenced input: central memory CD4+ T cells from blood. These receptors came from a young woman in good health.

The rearrangement joins TRBV18 to TRBJ2-1, with a tentative D call TRBD2 (6 bases). Trimming took off 3 bases at V and 3 bases at J, with 12 bases between the two ends. The CDR3 extends over 15 amino acids. The V gene's germline CDR1 is KGHSH and CDR2 LQKENI. Here the CDR3 reads CASSPASGLYNEQFF. The CDR3 coding sequence is TGTGCCAGCTCACCTGCCAGCGGGCTCTACAATGAGCAGTTCTTC.

The chain is built from TRBV30 and TRBJ1-1; D gene unclear. V lost 8 bases and J lost 10, with 8 bases in between. CDR1 is GTSNPN and CDR2 is SVGIG in the germline V gene (reference sequence). The CDR3 sequence is 8 residues long. The CDR3 DNA reads as TGTGCCGGGGAGAGAGCTTTCTTT. This gives the protein CAGERAFF. Based on the CDR3 plus reference TRBV30 and TRBJ1-1, the full variable domain is SQTIHQWPATLVQPVGSPLSLECTVEGTSNPNLYWYRQAAGRGLQLLFYSVGIGQISSEVPQNLSASRPQDRQFILSSKKLLLSDSGFYLCAGERAFFGQGTRLTVV.

This clone was counted a few times. This rearrangement joins TRBV5-1 to TRBJ2-7; 8 nucleotides align to TRBD2. This CDR3 region has 14 residues. V dropped 2 bases and J dropped 2; count of bases not matched to a gene: 3. Germline CDR1 SGHRS, CDR2 YFSETQ. CDR3 loop: CASSFDGGAYEQYF. Here the CDR3 DNA reads TGCGCCAGCAGCTTCGACGGGGGGGCCTACGAGCAGTACTTC.

There are a few counts of this clone. The chain is built from TRBV11-2 and TRBJ1-1; no firm D call. CDR3 length equals 15 residues. V lost 0 bases, J lost 5 bases, and 13 bases lay in between. Germline CDR1 is SGHAT and CDR2 is FQNNGV. The chain's CDR3 is CASSLDTTPLTEAFF. In DNA, the CDR3 is TGTGCCAGCAGCTTAGATACTACCCCCTTGACTGAAGCTTTCTTT.

The chain is built from TRBV4-2 and TRBJ1-2; no definite D call. V lost 0 bases and J 4 bases, leaving 9 bases between the germline ends. Germline V CDR1 and CDR2: LGHNA, YNFKEQ. The CDR3 totals 14 residues. The CDR3 is CASSQETGFYGYTF. The CDR3 DNA is TGTGCCAGCAGCCAAGAAACGGGGTTCTATGGCTACACCTTC.

Only one count was recorded for this clone. The gene calls are TRBV18 and TRBJ2-1; 9 nucleotides line up with TRBD1. This CDR3 has 14 amino acids. Germline V CDR1 and CDR2: KGHSH, LQKENI. V was pared by 1 base and J by 8 bases, with 3 bases of the junction left unmatched. CDR3 DNA: TGTGCCAGCTCACCACTGGGACAGGGACATGAGCAGTTCTTC. This gives the protein CASSPLGQGHEQFF.

This clone was found a few times. Other DNA sequences within the sample encode an identical CDR3. The chain employs TRBV6-5 and TRBJ2-5; possible D gene TRBD1, 6 bases. Trimming shortened V by 5 bases and J by 0 bases, and 10 bases separated the two germline ends. Germline CDR1 is MNHEY and CDR2 is SVGAGI. The CDR3 spans 14 residues. CDR3 sequence reads: CASSLGQNQETQYF. The CDR3 region has the DNA TGTGCCAGCAGTCTGGGACAAAACCAAGAGACCCAGTACTTC.

This clone was observed a handful of times. The rearrangement uses TRBV6-5 and TRBJ2-1, with 7 positions matching TRBD2. Germline CDR1 reads MNHEY; CDR2 reads SVGAGI. This CDR3 is built from 11 residues. V gave up 7 bases and J gave up 9 bases; unmatched junction bases: 3. The CDR3 nucleotides are TGTGCCAGCACGAAGCGGGGTGAGCAGTTCTTC. Protein product: CASTKRGEQFF.

This clone was counted only a few times. The V and J genes are TRBV29-1 and TRBJ2-5; 7 nucleotides match TRBD1. CDR3 length: 14 residues. J lost 5 bases, V lost 6 bases, and 12 bases had no gene match. Germline values: CDR1 SQVTM, CDR2 ANQGSEA. This CDR3 is CSVPRQGDWETQYF. The CDR3, as DNA: TGCAGCGTCCCTAGACAGGGAGATTGGGAGACCCAGTACTTC.

This clone has at least ten counts. The rearrangement joins TRBV7-8 to TRBJ1-1; D remains ambiguous. Germline V gene lookup returns CDR1 SGHVS and CDR2 FQNEAQ. The CDR3 length is 15 residues. Trimming cost V 0 bases and J 1 base, with 9 bases left between them. The CDR3 region is CASSLARGGNTEAFF. The CDR3, as DNA: TGTGCCAGCAGCTTAGCTCGTGGAGGGAACACTGAAGCTTTCTTT.

V is TRBV4-1 and J is TRBJ2-2; TRBD1 matches 8 bases. Germline V gene sequence: CDR1 MGHRA, CDR2 YSYEKL. V lost 4 bases to trimming and J lost 7 bases; unmatched junction nucleotides: 11. The length of the CDR3 is 16 residues. The CDR3 region is CASSRPPGQGFGELFF. DNA of the CDR3: TGCGCCAGCAGCCGACCCCCCGGACAGGGTTTCGGGGAGCTGTTTTTT.

This clone was seen a single time. The V and J genes are TRBV25-1 and TRBJ1-1; D is unclear. The CDR3 spans 14 residues. From germline, CDR1 is MGHDK and CDR2 SYGVNS. The V end was cut by 1 base, the J end by 3 bases, with 9 bases between. The CDR3 region has the DNA TGTGCCAGCAGTGAATTGGCGGCGGACACTGAAGCTTTCTTT. Protein: CASSELAADTEAFF.

The rearrangement joins TRBV7-2 to TRBJ2-7; perhaps TRBD2 as D (5 bases). V lost 7 bases and J lost 5, with 18 bases in between. The CDR3 consists of 14 residues. In germline, CDR1 is SGHTA, CDR2 FQGNSA. This chain's CDR3 is CASNLEAWGDEQYF. As DNA, the CDR3 is TGTGCCAGCAACCTAGAGGCATGGGGAGACGAGCAGTACTTC.

In its sample, this clone was seen a few times. This chain uses TRBV18 with TRBJ2-7, with 7 bases fitting TRBD2. CDR1 and CDR2 (germline): KGHSH, LQKENI. J gave up 4 bases and V 0 bases, and 3 bases lay outside the gene matches. This CDR3 region has 14 residues. CDR3 sequence (DNA): TGTGCCAGCTCACCACCTGGTAGCGGGTACGAGCAGTACTTC. Translating gives CASSPPGSGYEQYF.

The rearrangement uses TRBV30 and TRBJ1-1, with D maybe TRBD1 (6 bases). This CDR3 is 15 amino acids long. Germline CDR1 GTSNPN, CDR2 SVGIG (reference sequence). Trimming took off 3 bases at V and 5 bases at J, with 19 bases between the two ends. The CDR3 spells CAWRGNTGFQTEAFF. As DNA, the CDR3 is TGTGCCTGGAGGGGGAATACAGGGTTTCAGACTGAAGCTTTCTTT.

The chain is built from TRBV9 and TRBJ2-1, with D maybe TRBD2 (6 bases). Germline V gives CDR1 SGDLS, CDR2 YYNGEE. The CDR3 totals 14 residues. Trimming left V 3 bases short and J 10 bases short, with 17 bases between. CDR3 protein: CASSAPSGGGEQFF. CDR3 in DNA: TGTGCCAGCAGCGCACCGAGTGGGGGAGGCGAGCAGTTCTTC.

This clone was seen only a few times. The chain combines TRBV6-1 with TRBJ2-3; D is unclear. The CDR3 totals 13 residues. V gave up 6 bases and J gave up 5 bases, with 12 bases separating them. In germline, CDR1 is MNHNS, CDR2 SASEGT. The chain's CDR3 is CASSRSIGDTQYF. The CDR3 DNA is TGTGCCAGCAGCCGATCGATCGGAGATACGCAGTATTTT.

V and J are TRBV7-3 and TRBJ1-4; D is uncertain. V was shortened by 4 bases and J by 8 bases, with 8 bases between the two germline ends. Germline values: CDR1 SGHTA, CDR2 FQGTGA. The CDR3 covers 12 residues. The DNA of the CDR3 is TGTGCCAGCAGCTGGGGAGGGGAAAAACTGTTTTTT. As protein: CASSWGGEKLFF.

V gene TRBV15 combines with J gene TRBJ1-5, with 8 bases identical to TRBD1. The length of the CDR3 is 14 residues. The V segment lost 10 bases and the J segment 5 bases; nucleotides outside the gene matches: 10. Germline V gene data show CDR1 as LNHNV and CDR2 as YYDKDF (reference sequence). The DNA of the CDR3 is TGTGCCATTGCGGACAGGGAAGAGTATCAGCCCCAGCATTTT. Amino acids: CAIADREEYQPQHF. The full variable domain, its missing parts supplied by reference TRBV15 and TRBJ1-5, is DAMVIQNPRYQVTQFGKPVTLSCSQTLNHNVMYWYQQKSSQAPKLLFHYYDKDFNNEADTPDNFQSRRPNTSFCFLDIRSPGLGDTAMYLCAIADREEYQPQHFGDGTRLSIL.

The chain employs TRBV30 and TRBJ1-1, with 7 bases matching TRBD1. Germline lookup yields CDR1 GTSNPN and CDR2 SVGIG (reference sequence). V lost 4 bases to trimming and J lost 1 base; unmatched junction nucleotides: 12. The CDR3 extends over 16 amino acids. This CDR3 is CAWIQRTGPTNTEAFF. The CDR3 DNA sequence: TGTGCCTGGATACAGCGGACAGGTCCTACGAACACTGAAGCTTTCTTT.

The gene calls are TRBV29-1 and TRBJ1-3; tentative D call: TRBD1 (6 bases). The CDR3 is 12 amino acids. The V and J ends lost 7 bases and 4 bases respectively, with 11 bases between them. The germline CDR1 and CDR2 sequences are SQVTM and ANQGSEA. The CDR3 coding sequence is TGCAGCGCTCGGGACATCGGAAACACCATATATTTT. Protein: CSARDIGNTIYF.

The CDR3 loop reads CASSPPNRGGETQYF. Written as DNA, the CDR3 is TGTGCCAGCAGCCCCCCTAACAGGGGCGGGGAGACCCAGTACTTC. The chain links TRBV2 to TRBJ2-5; 7 bases agree with TRBD1. V shed 6 bases and J 5 bases; nucleotides not matched to a gene: 12. Germline lookup yields CDR1 SNHLY and CDR2 FYNNEI. The CDR3 covers 15 residues.

This clone was observed a few times. The chain recombines TRBV7-2 with TRBJ2-3; D might be TRBD1 (6 bases). This CDR3 contains 14 residues. Germline values: CDR1 SGHTA, CDR2 FQGNSA. V lost 3 bases to trimming and J lost 4 bases, with 11 bases between them. CDR3 region: CASSLGAESDTQYF. CDR3 bases: TGTGCCAGCAGCTTGGGGGCCGAGTCAGATACGCAGTATTTT.

This chain connects TRBV7-8 to TRBJ1-2; D call uncertain. Germline lookup yields CDR1 SGHVS and CDR2 FQNEAQ. The CDR3 has 15 amino acids. The germline V and J ends were trimmed by 2 bases and 6 bases, with 16 bases remaining between them. The DNA for the CDR3 is TGTGCCAGCAGCTTAATAGATCGAGGCTCCGATGGCTACACCTTC. It yields the protein CASSLIDRGSDGYTF.

The chain has TRBV7-2 and TRBJ2-7, with TRBD1 identical over 9 bases. The CDR3 is 16 amino acids. CDR1 and CDR2 (germline): SGHTA, FQGNSA. The ends lost 3 bases at V and 2 bases at J; junction bases unmatched: 8. The CDR3 DNA follows: TGTGCCAGCAGCTTCCGCGGACAGGGGTCACCCTACGAGCAGTACTTC. This sequence encodes CASSFRGQGSPYEQYF.

This clone was counted between two and nine times. The chain has TRBV9 and TRBJ1-2; 12 bases match TRBD1. CDR3 length: 17 residues. Trimming removed 4 bases from V and 4 bases from J; junction bases left unmatched: 11. Germline V lookup: CDR1 SGDLS, CDR2 YYNGEE. CDR3 protein: CASSLRGTGGDGYGYTF. The CDR3 DNA sequence: TGTGCCAGCAGCCTTAGAGGGACAGGGGGCGATGGCTATGGCTACACCTTC. The whole variable domain, remainder taken from reference TRBV9 and TRBJ1-2, is DSGVTQTPKHLITATGQRVTLRCSPRSGDLSVYWYQQSLDQGLQFLIQYYNGEERAKGNILERFSAQQFPDLHSELNLSSLELGDSALYFCASSLRGTGGDGYGYTFGSGTRLTVV.

This clone was seen more than once but under ten times. The J gene is TRBJ1-4, the V gene TRBV11-2, with a tentative D call TRBD1 (6 bases). This CDR3 spans 12 amino acids. Germline CDR1 and CDR2: SGHAT and FQNNGV. V lost 5 bases and J lost 14, with 15 bases in between. The CDR3 is CASSPQGRSLFF. The CDR3 nucleotides are TGTGCCAGCAGCCCACAGGGTAGGAGCCTGTTTTTT.

In its sample, this clone was seen many times. The V call is TRBV7-2, the J call TRBJ2-7; D is perhaps TRBD1 (6 bases). The germline V gene encodes CDR1 SGHTA and CDR2 FQGNSA. The CDR3 runs 13 residues. The V and J ends lost 1 base and 6 bases respectively, with 10 bases between them. The CDR3 loop is CASSLGEGGEQYF. CDR3 nucleotides: TGTGCCAGCAGCTTAGGAGAAGGGGGCGAGCAGTACTTC.